The clone carrying this T cell receptor beta chain was observed at least ten times. The antigen is not known. This sample is drawn from a study of CD8 T cells in ankylosing spondylitis. Quantitative 5'-RACE was performed with molecular barcodes, and it yielded the TCR beta libraries. TCRdb recomputed calls from the 5' RACE reads with MiXCR, one row per CDR3 protein. The table has 250,000 to 400,000 distinct CDR3 sequences, 9.5% to 13% seen once. The V gene lost 0 bases and the J gene lost 0 bases, with 21 bases spanning the gap. Germline CDR1 reads SGHRS; CDR2 reads YFSETQ. The CDR3 extends over 19 amino acids. General observations from the study: Relatively scarce in peripheral blood, disease-linked clones were CD8+. Significant enrichment of disease-linked clones was reported in matched ankylosing spondylitis synovial fluid. What appeared characteristic of ankylosing spondylitis blood was a TCR beta motif of fewer than ten highly homologous variants.

This chain links TRBV5-1 with TRBJ1-1; possibly TRBD1 for D (5 bases). Source material: blood, either unsorted or a sorted T cell fraction (not recorded which). The receptor was isolated from a female donor with ankylosing spondylitis or in good health (not recorded which). CDR3 sequence: CASSLAPGRANRLNTEAFF. In DNA, the CDR3 is TGCGCCAGCAGCTTGGCCCCGGGCAGGGCGAACCGATTGAACACTGAAGCTTTCTTT.